Below, one T cell receptor beta chain is given with its context. Germline CDR1 reads SQVTM; CDR2 reads ANQGSEA. The CDR3 is made up of 14 amino acids. V dropped 4 bases and J dropped 0 bases, with 10 bases sitting between them. The repertoire was sequenced with immunoSEQ multiplex PCR; TCRdb's copy has only in-frame clones and lacks some. The sample includes some 240,000 clones, 65% of them seen just once. The data originate from a study of shared clonotypes between healthy human individuals. From CD4+ cells came CD45RA+ naive and CD45RA-negative memory subsets. The sequence derives from a man aged 25-40 years in good health. The rearrangement uses TRBV29-1 and TRBJ1-5; a possible D gene is TRBD1 (5 bases). Input material: memory CD4+ T cells sorted from blood. Specified subset: CD45RA-negative fraction. The CDR3: CSVGQGNSNQPQHF. CDR3 coding DNA: TGCAGCGTTGGCCAGGGAAATAGCAATCAGCCCCAGCATTTT.